This T cell receptor beta chain was profiled in a study of T cell changes during pregnancy in multiple sclerosis. Libraries were prepared by immunoSEQ multiplex PCR; TCRdb keeps only in-frame clonotypes and omits some of them. The sample contains some 45,000 clones, roughly 87% of which appear only once. This CDR3 contains 14 residues. The germline V gene encodes CDR1 SNHLY and CDR2 FYNNEI. Trimming cost V 3 bases and J 7 bases, with 12 bases left between them. The source material was CD4+ T cells from peripheral blood mononuclear cells, sampled after pregnancy. The source is a female donor with multiple sclerosis, enrolled in a pregnancy study. This chain uses TRBV2 with TRBJ1-4; a possible D gene is TRBD1 (6 bases). CDR3: CASSEQGIGEKLFF. In nucleotides, the CDR3 is TGTGCCAGCAGTGAGCAGGGGATTGGTGAAAAACTGTTTTTT.